The 10 T cell receptor beta chains below come from one sample, sequenced in a study of molecular identifiers for immune sequencing clone quantification. In TCRdb, the PCR reads were re-called with MiXCR into one record per CDR3 protein. The repertoire includes approximately 550,000 distinct CDR3 sequences, about 22% of them detected once, and about 0.8% sits in the top ten. The sequencing sample was made of naive CD8+ T cells from blood, with Jurkat cell RNA spiked in. The subset is: FACS-sorted CD8+CD4-CCR7+CD45RA+ naive T cells. Source of these receptors: a human donor in good health. Some libraries in this study had Jurkat cell RNA spiked in.

The chain has TRBV2 and TRBJ1-4, with D hard to call. The germline gives CDR1 SNHLY, CDR2 FYNNEI. V was pared by 3 bases and J by 6 bases, with 23 bases between. The CDR3 covers 18 residues. The CDR3 DNA reads TGTGCCAGCAGTGAGGGGAGAATGTTGGGTAACGGAGATGAAAAACTGTTTTTT. Protein sequence: CASSEGRMLGNGDEKLFF.

As for this clonotype: A much more abundant neighbour one base away suggests this may be a read error. This chain uses TRBV13 with TRBJ2-7, with D hard to call. Germline V gives CDR1 PRHDT, CDR2 FYEKMQ (reference sequence). V lost 4 bases and J 3 bases, leaving 13 bases between the germline ends. CDR3 length: 14 amino acids. CDR3 loop: CASSSMAASYEQYF. CDR3 DNA sequence: TGTGCCAGCAGCTCAATGGCCGCGAGCTACGAGCAGTACTTC.

This clonotype was seen only a few times. This chain's CDR3 is CASSLGLAAGETQYF. CDR3 bases: TGCGCCAGCAGCCTCGGACTAGCTGCGGGAGAGACCCAGTACTTC. This sequence joins TRBV4-1 and TRBJ2-5, with 8 bases fitting TRBD2. With V trimmed by 4 bases and J by 4 bases, 8 bases remained unmatched. The germline gives CDR1 MGHRA, CDR2 YSYEKL. The length of the CDR3 is 15 residues.

This clonotype has only a few counts. The chain is built from TRBV11-2 and TRBJ2-2; 7 bases line up with TRBD2. Trimming took 5 bases from V and 4 from J; bases not matched to a gene: 7. CDR3 size: 15 residues. In germline, CDR1 is SGHAT, CDR2 FQNNGV. The chain's CDR3 is CASSRSPGGTGELFF. The CDR3 region has the DNA TGTGCCAGCAGCCGATCGCCGGGGGGCACCGGGGAGCTGTTTTTT.

Comments on this clonotype: The CDR3 ends on some other residue instead of the conserved phenylalanine or tryptophan, so this is likely a read error. This chain connects TRBV4-3 to TRBJ1-6; D is undetermined. V gave up 0 bases and J gave up 0 bases, with 6 bases separating them. Germline V gives CDR1 LGHNA, CDR2 YSLEER. This CDR3 is built from 16 residues. The CDR3 DNA is TGCGCCAGCAGCCAAGATGCCAGCTCCTATAATTCACCCCTCCACTCT. It translates to CASSQDASSYNSPLHS.

This clonotype was seen a handful of times. The chain uses TRBV7-2 and TRBJ1-6, with D tentatively TRBD1 (6 bases). Between the trimmed V and J ends, which lost 3 bases and 2 bases, there was a span of 11 bases. The CDR3 has 16 residues. CDR1 is SGHTA, CDR2 FQGNSA, per germline. The CDR3 sequence is CASSLGGAPYNSPLHF. For the CDR3, the DNA is TGTGCCAGCAGCTTGGGGGGGGCTCCCTATAATTCACCCCTCCACTTT.

The J gene is TRBJ2-2, the V gene TRBV28; D may correspond to TRBD1 or TRBD2 (5 bases each). The length of the CDR3 is 17 residues. The ends were cut back, 5 bases at V and 0 bases at J, with 16 bases in the middle. Germline lookup yields CDR1 MDHEN and CDR2 SYDVKM. The DNA of the CDR3 is TGTGCCAGCAGTCTAGGGACCCAGGAAACGAACACCGGGGAGCTGTTTTTT. It yields the protein CASSLGTQETNTGELFF.

The table lists this clonotype with many counts. The gene calls are TRBV7-9 and TRBJ2-7; D remains ambiguous. V dropped 4 bases and J dropped 0 bases, with 4 bases sitting between them. The CDR3 contains 12 residues. CDR1 is SEHNR and CDR2 is FQNEAQ in the germline V gene (reference sequence). CDR3 region: CASSSSSYEQYF. In DNA, the CDR3 is TGTGCCAGCAGCTCGAGCTCCTACGAGCAGTACTTC.

Comments on this clonotype: This may arise from a read error, as a much more abundant clone is one base away. The V call is TRBV7-8, the J call TRBJ1-1, with no clear D. CDR1 is SGHVS and CDR2 is FQNEAQ in the germline V gene. This CDR3 has 14 residues. CDR3 DNA sequence: TGTGCCAGCGGCTTAGCCCCGATGAACACTGAAGCTTTCTTT. Translated: CASGLAPMNTEAFF.

A remark on this clonotype: A read error may explain this, as a much larger clone is one base away. Since the CDR3 does not end with the conserved phenylalanine or tryptophan, this likely comes from a read error. This rearrangement joins TRBV7-9 to TRBJ2-3; D unclear. CDR3 size: 13 residues. The V gene lost 7 bases and the J gene lost 4 bases, with 12 bases spanning the gap. The germline V gene has CDR1 SEHNR and CDR2 FQNEAQ (reference sequence). The CDR3 here is CASTDAPPDTQYC. DNA for the CDR3: TGTGCCAGCACTGATGCGCCCCCAGATACGCAGTATTGT.